The sequence of this T cell receptor (beta chain) was determined in a study of blood T cell dynamics during melanoma immunotherapy (dated by TCRdb to between 2020 and 2021). General notes on the study: The patients had metastatic melanoma and were given first-line pembrolizumab or nivolumab plus ipilimumab as standard of care in the United Kingdom. To find early correlates of response, the study profiled the peripheral T cell receptor repertoires of patients with metastatic melanoma both before and after one cycle of checkpoint inhibitor therapy. Consecutive patients formed a training cohort, and a further independent group of patients from the same centre was pooled into an external validation set. Results and caveats for the whole study, not just this receptor: The relatively small sample size was acknowledged as something that could potentially limit how far the results can be generalized. A rise in the change in cfDNA rearrangement efficiency score from T0 to W3 was seen in patients achieving disease control but not in progressors, suggesting increased peripheral T cell turnover. The study could not determine whether the T cell clones driving repertoire changes were melanoma-specific or reflected general immune activation.

Note on this clone: The target of this receptor is not known. No quality values exist for individual bases; no much larger clone is one base distant.

The time point tag for this specimen amounts to: pre-treatment baseline. Blood samples were taken before treatment (T0) and at week 3 (W3), following the first cycle of checkpoint blockade. Except for a couple of patients with rapid clinical progression, response was assessed 12 weeks after the first infusion by RECIST 1.1; disease control meant complete response, partial response or stable disease. Patients were not eligible if they had prior systemic cancer treatment, concomitant immunosuppressant therapy or synchronous other active malignancies. TCR beta was sequenced in both bulk PBMC and plasma cell-free DNA in order to track circulating cells as well as T cell turnover. Clipping removes 3 bases from V and 7 bases from J, with 2 as the unmatched junction base count. The CDR3 goes from the cysteine to the phenylalanine over 12 residues. This entry keeps only the CDR3 DNA: 36 bases, framed from base 1. The germline V gene provides CDR1 SGHAT and CDR2 FQNNGV.

A fixed 40 ng of plasma cell-free DNA was loaded for every cfDNA sample. Following the manufacturer instructions, the immunoSEQ TCRb Assay kit was used to amplify TCR beta CDR3 sequences from genomic DNA. The KAPA Library Quantification Kit for Illumina platforms was used to quantify the pooled libraries by qPCR. Sequencing of the pooled libraries was done on an Illumina NextSeq 500, with clustering at roughly 0.6-1.1 pM. In the original analysis: Analysis of the TCR data relied on immunoSEQ ANALYZER and the R LymphoSeq package. A rearrangement efficiency score was calculated as productive divided by the sum of productive and non-productive CDR3 sequences. Clonality was measured with the Gini coefficient and diversity with the Renyi index at alpha=1, and both measures were compared pairwise between timepoints within each patient. Clonal relatedness used an edit distance of 3, and repertoire similarity used the Bhattacharyya coefficient, both computed in LymphoSeq. To classify response, a linear discriminant analysis based on week-3 changes in clonality and diversity was built using the R MASS and caret packages. TCRdb retrieved this table from immuneACCESS and kept in-frame rearrangements only. Not all clones are present; in checked studies, unresolved V genes account for under half, and no reason is known for the remainder. The V and J calls and clone size come from that table; D and trimming were worked out from the DNA. This sample gives approximately 6,000 clones in total; 80% to 95% of them show up just once. Approximately 12% of the sample comes from the top ten.

The sequence derives from a human donor with melanoma. Here the chain combines TRBV11-2 and TRBJ1-1; 7 bases in between match TRBD1. Sample: cell-free DNA from blood, taken from a patient treated with checkpoint blockade. The cell subset or site tag for this specimen amounts to: plasma cell-free DNA. The CDR3: CASSLDRHEAFF. Read as DNA, the sequence is TGTGCCAGCAGCTTGGACAGGCATGAAGCTTTCTTT.